Listed here are 29 T cell receptor beta chains from one sample, sequenced in a study of radiation and T cells in renal cell carcinoma. Documented time point: blood 4 weeks post-SBRT, at nephrectomy. Specified treatment: 15 Gy SBRT to primary tumor, nephrectomy 4 weeks later. Assay used: immunoSEQ multiplex PCR; TCRdb lists only in-frame clones, some missing. In the table there are fewer than 200,000 clones, 88% of which are singletons. The sample here was blood, taken from a patient whose treatment included radiotherapy and nephrectomy. These receptors came from a woman aged 45 to 65 with renal cell carcinoma.

Notes on this clone: It is unclear where the CDR3 begins or ends on the DNA, so no DNA is shown, and the CDR3 is as TCRdb lists it. The rearrangement links TRBV6-7 to TRBJ2-2; the D call in the table, TRBD1, was not verified against the DNA. TRBV6-7 belongs to the ORF category, with a function that is uncertain. The CDR3 spans 15 amino acids, including both terminal residues. CDR3 protein: CASSYGQGRRGSCFF.

This clone was seen only once. V is TRBV6-1 and J is TRBJ2-2; D unclear. V was pared by 6 bases and J by 13 bases, with 24 bases between. The V gene's germline CDR1 is MNHNS and CDR2 SASEGT. The CDR3 has 15 amino acids. CDR3 residues: CASSLSRTLSGWLFF. Here the CDR3 DNA reads TGTGCCAGCAGCCTTAGCCGGACCCTTTCCGGTTGGCTGTTTTTT.

The chain is built from TRBV7-9 and TRBJ1-2; a weak D match, TRBD1 (5 bases). The CDR3 loop spans 14 amino acids. Per the germline V gene, CDR1 is SEHNR and CDR2 is FQNEAQ (reference sequence). Trimming took 3 bases from V and 2 from J, leaving 10 bases between them. CDR3 loop: CASSLLGVNYGYTF. In DNA form, the CDR3 reads TGTGCCAGCAGCTTGCTGGGGGTAAACTATGGCTACACCTTC.

The V gene is TRBV5-1, the J gene TRBJ2-2, with 12 positions matching TRBD2. CDR1 and CDR2 from the germline V gene are SGHRS and YFSETQ. The J segment lost 3 bases and the V segment lost 1 base, leaving 4 bases of the junction unmatched. There are 17 residues in the CDR3. The CDR3 spells CASSLKASGGDTGELFF. In DNA, the CDR3 is TGCGCCAGCAGCTTGAAGGCTAGCGGGGGGGACACCGGGGAGCTGTTTTTT.

The CDR3 coding sequence is TGTGCCAGCAGCACGCTCCGGGACCCGCGAGGAGCAACTAATGAAAAACTGTTTTTT. This encodes CASSTLRDPRGATNEKLFF. The chain joins TRBV7-9 to TRBJ1-4; a possible D gene is TRBD1 (5 bases). Looked up from germline, CDR1 is SEHNR and CDR2 is FQNEAQ (reference sequence). CDR3 length equals 19 residues. V dropped 5 bases and J dropped 0 bases, with 22 bases sitting between them. The full variable domain, with the rest looked up from reference TRBV7-9 and TRBJ1-4, is DTGVSQNPRHKITKRGQNVTFRCDPISEHNRLYWYRQTLGQGPEFLTYFQNEAQLEKSRLLSDRFSAERPKGSFSTLEIQRTEQGDSAMYLCASSTLRDPRGATNEKLFFGSGTQLSVL.

The rearrangement uses TRBV19 and TRBJ1-5; D is undetermined. The CDR3 is 13 amino acids. The germline V gene encodes CDR1 LNHDA and CDR2 SQIVND (reference sequence). Trimming shortened V by 9 bases and J by 7 bases, and 16 bases separated the two germline ends. The CDR3 region is CASFGRDGQPQHF. CDR3 sequence (DNA): TGTGCCAGCTTCGGGAGGGATGGACAGCCCCAGCATTTT.

The V call is TRBV6-1, the J call TRBJ1-4; tentatively, D is TRBD1 (5 bases). The CDR3 is 14 amino acids. V was shortened by 6 bases and J by 1 base, with 9 bases between the two germline ends. Germline V gene sequence: CDR1 MNHNS, CDR2 SASEGT. In nucleotides, the CDR3 is TGTGCCAGCAGCCAGGGAGGAACTAATGAAAAACTGTTTTTT. The encoded protein is CASSQGGTNEKLFF.

V usage is TRBV6-5 and J usage is TRBJ2-5, with TRBD1 matching 7 bases. V lost 2 bases and J lost 5; bases outside the gene matches: 8. The CDR3 is 15 amino acids. The V gene's germline CDR1 is MNHEY and CDR2 SVGAGI. The chain's CDR3 is CASSYEGAIRETQYF. The CDR3 coding sequence is TGTGCCAGCAGTTACGAGGGGGCGATTAGGGAGACCCAGTACTTC.

The rearrangement uses TRBV19 and TRBJ1-1, with D possibly TRBD1 on 6 matching bases. V was shortened by 6 bases and J by 1 base, with 12 bases between the two germline ends. The CDR3 has 14 residues. Germline CDR1 is LNHDA and CDR2 is SQIVND (reference sequence). The CDR3 sequence: CASRTDRWNTEAFF. The CDR3 DNA reads TGTGCCAGTAGGACCGACAGGTGGAACACTGAAGCTTTCTTT.

The chain is built from TRBV6-5 and TRBJ1-1; TRBD1 agrees at 8 bases. The CDR3 sequence is 16 residues long. Per the germline V gene, CDR1 is MNHEY and CDR2 is SVGAGI. The trim removed 4 bases at V and 5 bases at J, leaving 12 bases unmatched. The CDR3 here is CASSFLRTGRRTEAFF. CDR3 coding DNA: TGTGCCAGCAGTTTCCTGAGGACAGGGAGGAGGACTGAAGCTTTCTTT.

This chain connects TRBV2 to TRBJ1-1; D is unclear. The germline V gene has CDR1 SNHLY and CDR2 FYNNEI. The V gene lost 5 bases and the J gene lost 6 bases, with 7 bases spanning the gap. This CDR3 spans 11 amino acids. The DNA for the CDR3 is TGTGCCAGCAGTCGGTTTGCTGAAGCTTTCTTT. Amino acids: CASSRFAEAFF.

This clone was picked up one time. This chain joins TRBV7-9 and TRBJ1-3, with a tentative D call TRBD1 (5 bases). Germline CDR1 SEHNR, CDR2 FQNEAQ (reference sequence). V lost 1 base to trimming and J lost 4 bases, with 11 bases between them. This CDR3 is 15 amino acids long. Written as DNA, the CDR3 is TGTGCCAGCAGCTTAGTAGGGACCGAAGGAAACACCATATATTTT. Its protein product is CASSLVGTEGNTIYF.

V usage is TRBV19 and J usage is TRBJ1-5; D is uncertain. Looked up from germline, CDR1 is LNHDA and CDR2 is SQIVND (reference sequence). The germline V and J ends were trimmed by 6 bases and 0 bases, with 18 bases remaining between them. This CDR3 has 17 amino acids. The CDR3 nucleotides are TGTGCCAGTAGCGGTATAGGCGGCGTGTCTAGCAATCAGCCCCAGCATTTT. Translated, it gives CASSGIGGVSSNQPQHF.

The CDR3 nucleotides read TGTGCCAGCAGTCGACAGGGAGGACAGCCCCAGCATTTT. As protein: CASSRQGGQPQHF. The rearrangement uses TRBV2 and TRBJ1-5; 7 nucleotides agree with TRBD1. This CDR3 contains 13 residues. V lost 5 bases to trimming and J lost 7 bases; unmatched junction nucleotides: 5. Germline loops: CDR1 SNHLY, CDR2 FYNNEI.

This chain connects TRBV6-5 to TRBJ2-3, with 7 nucleotides matching TRBD1. CDR3 size: 15 residues. The V and J ends lost 4 bases and 4 bases, in that order; junction bases with no gene match: 8. Germline assignment: CDR1 MNHEY and CDR2 SVGAGI. For the CDR3, the DNA is TGTGCCAGCAGTTCCCCATGGACAGGTTCAGATACGCAGTATTTT. Residues: CASSSPWTGSDTQYF.

This sequence joins TRBV2 and TRBJ2-7, with D perhaps TRBD1 (6 bases). The V and J ends lost 2 bases and 0 bases respectively, with 11 bases between them. Germline V gene sequence: CDR1 SNHLY, CDR2 FYNNEI. There are 15 residues in the CDR3. This chain's CDR3 is CASSESGTPSYEQYF. CDR3 nucleotides: TGTGCCAGCAGTGAATCCGGGACACCCTCCTACGAGCAGTACTTC.

This clone appeared once. The chain recombines TRBV30 with TRBJ2-7; D unresolved. Germline V gene data show CDR1 as GTSNPN and CDR2 as SVGIG (reference sequence). V lost 2 bases to trimming and J lost 6 bases, with 14 bases between them. CDR3 length equals 13 residues. CDR3 protein: CAWSKSERSEQYF. Here the CDR3 DNA reads TGTGCCTGGAGTAAGTCCGAAAGAAGCGAGCAGTACTTC.

The V gene is TRBV11-2, the J gene TRBJ1-2; a weak D match, TRBD1 (6 bases). The length of the CDR3 is 14 residues. Germline V gene sequence: CDR1 SGHAT, CDR2 FQNNGV. V lost 4 bases and J lost 3, with 12 bases in between. As DNA, the CDR3 is TGTGCCAGCAGCTCCTCGACAGGCCACTATGGCTACACCTTC. Translating it yields CASSSSTGHYGYTF.

J is TRBJ2-2 and V is TRBV30; D gene unclear. The CDR3 has 14 amino acids. CDR1 and CDR2 from the germline V gene are GTSNPN and SVGIG (reference sequence). The ends were cut back, 4 bases at V and 2 bases at J, with 11 bases in the middle. This chain's CDR3 is CAWNKGRNTGELFF. For the CDR3, the DNA is TGTGCCTGGAATAAAGGGCGTAACACCGGGGAGCTGTTTTTT.

This chain joins TRBV29-1 and TRBJ1-5; 9 bases match TRBD1. V trimming: 6 bases; J trimming: 5 bases; junction bases outside the gene matches: 2. This CDR3 comprises 12 residues. Germline assignment: CDR1 SQVTM and CDR2 ANQGSEA. The CDR3 here is CSVRTGDQPQHF. The DNA of the CDR3 is TGCAGCGTCCGGACAGGGGATCAGCCCCAGCATTTT.

The chain recombines TRBV4-1 with TRBJ2-2; 7 bases map to TRBD2. CDR1 is MGHRA, CDR2 YSYEKL, per germline. CDR3 length: 17 residues. With V trimmed by 5 bases and J by 5 bases, 14 bases remained unmatched. CDR3 sequence (DNA): TGCGCCAGCAGCAAAGTCCCGGCAGCGGGGTGGACCGGGGAGCTGTTTTTT. It translates to CASSKVPAAGWTGELFF.

The chain recombines TRBV5-1 with TRBJ2-1; 15 positions match TRBD2. After removal of 4 bases from V and 0 bases from J, the junction contained 8 bases not matched to a gene. This CDR3 has 19 amino acids. The V gene's germline CDR1 is SGHRS and CDR2 YFSETQ. CDR3 sequence (DNA): TGCGCCAGCAGCACGGGACTAGCGGGGGGCATCCTCTCCTACAATGAGCAGTTCTTC. Its protein is CASSTGLAGGILSYNEQFF.

The chain combines TRBV6-5 with TRBJ1-2; no clear D gene. The germline V gene encodes CDR1 MNHEY and CDR2 SVGAGI. V lost 7 bases to trimming and J lost 8 bases, with 20 bases between them. The CDR3 is 14 residues long. CDR3 sequence (DNA): TGTGCCAGCACGATACCCGACGGGTCCTTCGGCTACACCTTC. Protein: CASTIPDGSFGYTF.

This clone was recorded once. This chain joins TRBV4-1 and TRBJ1-2; 8 bases match TRBD1. V lost 0 bases and J lost 8; bases outside the gene matches: 11. Germline V lookup: CDR1 MGHRA, CDR2 YSYEKL. This CDR3 has 16 amino acids. CDR3 in amino acids: CASSQDSFGQGGGYTF. The CDR3 DNA is TGCGCCAGCAGCCAAGATTCCTTTGGACAGGGCGGCGGCTACACCTTC.

This chain links TRBV6-1 with TRBJ2-7; TRBD1 might be the D (6 bases). The germline V gene encodes CDR1 MNHNS and CDR2 SASEGT. Trimming left V 0 bases short and J 3 bases short, with 12 bases between. The CDR3 length is 15 residues. CDR3 in amino acids: CASSEAGTGNYEQYF. The DNA of the CDR3 is TGTGCCAGCAGTGAAGCCGGAACAGGGAACTACGAGCAGTACTTC.

This clone was found once. The chain is built from TRBV7-6 and TRBJ2-2; 9 nucleotides align to TRBD1. Germline loops: CDR1 SGHVS, CDR2 FNYEAQ. V lost 1 base to trimming and J lost 5 bases; unmatched junction nucleotides: 8. The CDR3 loop spans 17 amino acids. The CDR3: CASSLGAGQGRTGELFF. CDR3 coding DNA: TGTGCCAGCAGCTTAGGAGCGGGACAGGGAAGAACCGGGGAGCTGTTTTTT.

The sample holds one count of this clone. The rearrangement joins TRBV5-8 to TRBJ1-5; perhaps TRBD1 as D (6 bases). Germline V gives CDR1 SGHTS, CDR2 YDEGEE. The CDR3 length is 17 residues. V gave up 4 bases and J gave up 2 bases, with 19 bases separating them. CDR3 sequence reads: CASSLEGGRVGNQPQHF. The CDR3 coding sequence is TGTGCCAGCAGCCTCGAGGGGGGGAGGGTCGGCAATCAGCCCCAGCATTTT. Drawing the rest from reference TRBV5-8 and TRBJ1-5, the complete variable domain is EAGVTQSPTHLIKTRGQQATLRCSPISGHTSVYWYQQALGLGLQFLLWYDEGEERNRGNFPPRFSGRQFPNYSSELNVNALELEDSALYLCASSLEGGRVGNQPQHFGDGTRLSIL.

The chain combines TRBV4-2 with TRBJ2-2; 12 bases are a match to TRBD2. This CDR3 is 15 amino acids long. Germline CDR1 and CDR2: LGHNA and YNFKEQ. The ends lost 5 bases at V and 7 bases at J; junction bases unmatched: 5. This CDR3 is CASSSGLAGNGELFF. CDR3 in DNA: TGTGCCAGCAGCTCCGGACTAGCGGGGAACGGGGAGCTGTTTTTT.

V is TRBV15 and J is TRBJ1-3, with TRBD1 as a possible D gene (6 bases). Germline assignment: CDR1 LNHNV and CDR2 YYDKDF (reference sequence). There are 16 residues in the CDR3. V lost 0 bases, J lost 2 bases, and 11 bases lay in between. The CDR3 sequence: CATSRDRQGPGNTIYF. In nucleotides, the CDR3 is TGTGCCACCAGCAGAGATCGTCAGGGGCCTGGAAACACCATATATTTT.